These 29 T cell receptor beta chains share one sample of origin, sequenced in a study of technical replicates of blood from four donors (dated by TCRdb to about 2017). Library generation was performed with the immunoSEQ multiplex PCR assay. Held by TCRdb, this immuneACCESS table contains in-frame sequences only and omits some clones. Under half of the omission traces to an unresolved V gene where checked; the cause of the rest is unknown. Recorded for this sample are fewer than 15,000 clones; 80% of them occurred a single time. The ten largest clones add up to approximately 12% of the sample. The sample taken for sequencing was PBMCs. Receptor source: a human donor in good health.

The gene calls are TRBV28 and TRBJ2-7, with 8 bases aligning to TRBD1. Trimming cost V 5 bases and J 9 bases; bases outside gene matches: 9. The germline V gene has CDR1 MDHEN and CDR2 SYDVKM. The CDR3 length is 13 residues. The chain's CDR3 is CASSTSDREWQYF. In nucleotides, the CDR3 is TGTGCCAGCAGTACCTCGGACAGGGAGTGGCAGTACTTC.

The rearrangement links TRBV7-9 to TRBJ2-3; a weak D match, TRBD1 (5 bases). The CDR3 runs to 15 residues. V was trimmed by 5 bases and J by 5 bases, leaving 17 bases between them. Per germline, CDR1 SEHNR and CDR2 FQNEAQ (reference sequence). This CDR3 is CASSPSNQGLDTQYF. The CDR3, as DNA: TGTGCCAGCAGCCCGAGTAACCAGGGTTTAGATACGCAGTATTTT.

The rearrangement links TRBV7-6 to TRBJ2-7, with 11 bases that match TRBD1. V shed 6 bases, J shed 2 bases, and the junction held 6 bases outside the gene matches. This CDR3 is built from 15 residues. The V gene's germline CDR1 is SGHVS and CDR2 FNYEAQ. The CDR3 loop is CASSRPGQGAYEQYF. Here the CDR3 DNA reads TGTGCCAGCAGTCGACCGGGACAGGGGGCCTACGAGCAGTACTTC.

This chain connects TRBV30 to TRBJ2-5; D might be TRBD1 (6 bases). V was pared by 3 bases and J by 1 base, with 15 bases between. The CDR3 extends over 15 amino acids. Germline V gene data show CDR1 as GTSNPN and CDR2 as SVGIG (reference sequence). The CDR3 sequence is CAWRLDRDIQETQYF. DNA for the CDR3: TGTGCCTGGAGGCTGGACAGAGACATCCAAGAGACCCAGTACTTC.

The chain recombines TRBV28 with TRBJ1-1; D ambiguous. This CDR3 contains 13 residues. V lost 6 bases to trimming and J lost 4 bases, with 12 bases between them. In germline, CDR1 is MDHEN, CDR2 SYDVKM. The CDR3 nucleotides read TGTGCCAGCAGCGGTGCCCAGGCCACTGAAGCTTTCTTT. Protein product: CASSGAQATEAFF.

This chain connects TRBV19 to TRBJ1-2, with 9 bases lining up with TRBD1. CDR1 and CDR2 (germline): LNHDA, SQIVND (reference sequence). The CDR3 length is 15 residues. V trimming: 4 bases; J trimming: 4 bases; junction bases outside the gene matches: 7. The CDR3 region is CASSTATGGTYGYTF. CDR3 nucleotide sequence: TGTGCCAGTAGTACCGCGACAGGGGGAACCTATGGCTACACCTTC.

The V gene is TRBV5-1, the J gene TRBJ1-2, with a weak D call TRBD1 (6 bases). Germline values: CDR1 SGHRS, CDR2 YFSETQ. Trimming took 4 bases from V and 4 from J, leaving 17 bases between them. This CDR3 is 15 amino acids long. The chain's CDR3 is CASSRGQRDRYGYTF. The CDR3 nucleotides read TGCGCCAGCAGCCGAGGACAGAGAGACCGCTATGGCTACACCTTC.

V is TRBV30 and J is TRBJ2-7; possible D gene TRBD1, 6 bases. The CDR3 extends over 11 amino acids. The germline V gene has CDR1 GTSNPN and CDR2 SVGIG (reference sequence). V dropped 2 bases and J dropped 9 bases, with 11 bases sitting between them. CDR3 loop: CAWSNSGVQYF. CDR3 coding DNA: TGTGCCTGGAGTAATTCAGGGGTGCAGTACTTC.

The chain combines TRBV15 with TRBJ1-5; no firm D call. The ends were cut back, 0 bases at V and 6 bases at J, with 3 bases in the middle. This CDR3 is 12 amino acids long. CDR1 is LNHNV, CDR2 YYDKDF, per germline (reference sequence). The CDR3 region has the DNA TGTGCCACCAGCAGAGATCGTCAGCCCCAGCATTTT. Translated, it gives CATSRDRQPQHF.

The rearrangement joins TRBV23-1 to TRBJ2-3, with 10 bases that match TRBD2. TRBV23-1 is labeled an ORF, and its function is uncertain. The V segment lost 6 bases and the J segment 4 bases; nucleotides outside the gene matches: 10. The CDR3 is 16 amino acids. The CDR3 DNA follows: TGCGCCAGCAGCGATTCTAGCGGGAGAAGGTCAGATACGCAGTATTTT. Encoded protein: CASSDSSGRRSDTQYF.

V usage is TRBV7-9 and J usage is TRBJ2-3; 11 bases fit TRBD1. V lost 5 bases, J lost 4 bases, and 8 bases stayed unmatched. Germline CDR1 is SEHNR and CDR2 is FQNEAQ (reference sequence). This CDR3 is 16 amino acids long. The CDR3 DNA is TGTGCCAGCAGCCCAGGGGACAGGGGGTATGCAGATACGCAGTATTTT. Translation gives CASSPGDRGYADTQYF. Looking up the rest from reference TRBV7-9 and TRBJ2-3 gives the full variable domain: DTGVSQNPRHKITKRGQNVTFRCDPISEHNRLYWYRQTLGQGPEFLTYFQNEAQLEKSRLLSDRFSAERPKGSFSTLEIQRTEQGDSAMYLCASSPGDRGYADTQYFGPGTRLTVL.

This clone came up a few times. The V call is TRBV5-4, the J call TRBJ1-1; D remains unclear. CDR3 size: 16 residues. CDR1 is SGHNT, CDR2 YYREEE, per germline (reference sequence). The ends were cut back, 1 base at V and 0 bases at J, with 13 bases in the middle. CDR3 region: CASSLLFGTVNTEAFF. In DNA form, the CDR3 reads TGTGCCAGCAGCTTGCTCTTCGGCACAGTGAACACTGAAGCTTTCTTT.

The chain has TRBV7-9 and TRBJ2-1, with D perhaps matching TRBD2 (5 bases). CDR1 is SEHNR, CDR2 FQNEAQ, per germline (reference sequence). The length of the CDR3 is 16 residues. V shed 4 bases and J shed 2 bases, with 15 bases lying between them. The CDR3 here is CASSSFAGITYNEQFF. DNA for the CDR3: TGTGCCAGCAGCTCATTTGCCGGGATCACCTACAATGAGCAGTTCTTC.

The CDR3 here is CASSPGGNANNEQFF. CDR3 DNA sequence: TGTGCCAGCAGTCCGGGGGGGAACGCGAACAATGAGCAGTTCTTC. The rearrangement uses TRBV9 and TRBJ2-1, with 8 positions matching TRBD2. Germline values: CDR1 SGDLS, CDR2 YYNGEE. The CDR3 length is 15 residues. V gave up 5 bases and J gave up 5 bases; unmatched junction bases: 9. The full variable domain, completed using reference TRBV9 and TRBJ2-1, is DSGVTQTPKHLITATGQRVTLRCSPRSGDLSVYWYQQSLDQGLQFLIQYYNGEERAKGNILERFSAQQFPDLHSELNLSSLELGDSALYFCASSPGGNANNEQFFGPGTRLTVL.

The chain couples TRBV2 to TRBJ2-3, with a possible D match to TRBD2 (6 bases). V shed 5 bases and J shed 5 bases, with 11 bases lying between them. Germline V CDR1 and CDR2: SNHLY, FYNNEI. The CDR3 consists of 13 residues. The CDR3 here is CASSPIGGDTQYF. The DNA of the CDR3 is TGTGCCAGCAGTCCCATCGGGGGAGATACGCAGTATTTT.

The chain recombines TRBV6-4 with TRBJ2-3; 12 nucleotides align to TRBD2. V shed 2 bases, J shed 0 bases, and the junction held 3 bases outside the gene matches. Germline values: CDR1 MRHNA, CDR2 SNTAGT. The CDR3 consists of 17 residues. In DNA, the CDR3 is TGTGCCAGCAGTGACACGACTAGCGGGAGCAGCACAGATACGCAGTATTTT. Its protein is CASSDTTSGSSTDTQYF.

This chain joins TRBV28 and TRBJ1-5; no firm D call. V gave up 2 bases and J gave up 7 bases, with 12 bases separating them. From germline, CDR1 is MDHEN and CDR2 SYDVKM. The CDR3 contains 14 residues. The CDR3 bases are TGTGCCAGCAGTTTACTTTCCGGGGTCCAGCCCCAGCATTTT. Translating gives CASSLLSGVQPQHF.

CDR3 amino acids: CASSQPLRQTNYGYTF. For the CDR3, the DNA is TGCGCCAGCAGCCAACCCCTGCGACAGACCAACTATGGCTACACCTTC. V is TRBV4-1 and J is TRBJ1-2, with D tentatively TRBD1 (5 bases). In germline, CDR1 is MGHRA, CDR2 YSYEKL. This CDR3 is 16 amino acids long. Trimming cost V 2 bases and J 2 bases, with 15 bases left between them.

This clone appeared a single time. This sequence joins TRBV2 and TRBJ2-5, with TRBD2 identical over 7 bases. The CDR3 runs to 15 residues. V lost 7 bases and J lost 1; bases outside the gene matches: 9. Germline V gene sequence: CDR1 SNHLY, CDR2 FYNNEI. The CDR3 spells CASIGRTRIQETQYF. The CDR3 coding sequence is TGTGCCAGCATTGGACGGACTAGAATCCAAGAGACCCAGTACTTC. The whole variable domain, remainder taken from reference TRBV2 and TRBJ2-5, is EPEVTQTPSHQVTQMGQEVILRCVPISNHLYFYWYRQILGQKVEFLVSFYNNEISEKSEIFDDQFSVERPDGSNFTLKIRSTKLEDSAMYFCASIGRTRIQETQYFGPGTRLLVL.

This chain connects TRBV19 to TRBJ1-4, with D unresolved. Germline CDR1 is LNHDA and CDR2 is SQIVND (reference sequence). This CDR3 contains 13 residues. V was clipped by 3 bases and J by 10 bases, with 12 bases between them. CDR3 amino acids: CASSIPGLGKLFF. The CDR3 bases are TGTGCCAGTAGTATTCCAGGTCTCGGAAAACTGTTTTTT.

The V gene is TRBV12-5, the J gene TRBJ2-7; D might be TRBD1 (5 bases). The V end was cut by 0 bases, the J end by 6 bases, with 12 bases between. Germline lookup yields CDR1 LGHNT and CDR2 FRNRAP. The CDR3 extends over 14 amino acids. DNA of the CDR3: TGTGCTAGTGGTTTGGTACCCAGGGTGGGCGAGCAGTACTTC. As protein: CASGLVPRVGEQYF. Complete variable domain (other parts from reference TRBV12-5 and TRBJ2-7): DARVTQTPRHKVTEMGQEVTMRCQPILGHNTVFWYRQTMMQGLELLAYFRNRAPLDDSGMPKDRFSAEMPDATLATLKIQPSEPRDSAVYFCASGLVPRVGEQYFGPGTRLTVT.

This clone showed up just a few times. The J gene is TRBJ2-7, the V gene TRBV5-6, with 7 bases lining up with TRBD2. The CDR3 has 14 amino acids. CDR1 and CDR2 (germline): SGHDT, YYEEEE. V shed 0 bases, J shed 4 bases, and the junction held 4 bases outside the gene matches. The CDR3 DNA is TGTGCCAGCAGCTTGGATGGGAGGGGATACGAGCAGTACTTC. Translation: CASSLDGRGYEQYF.

This clone has only one observation. V is TRBV28 and J is TRBJ1-2, with D uncertain. V was clipped by 8 bases and J by 5 bases, with 15 bases between them. The length of the CDR3 is 13 residues. CDR1 is MDHEN, CDR2 SYDVKM, per germline. CDR3 nucleotide sequence: TGTGCCAGCCAAGGACGACTAGGGTATGGCTACACCTTC. Its protein is CASQGRLGYGYTF.

This chain joins TRBV6-1 and TRBJ1-5; TRBD1 is a possible D gene (6 bases). The CDR3 loop spans 13 amino acids. V gave up 2 bases and J gave up 9 bases, with 11 bases separating them. Germline V gives CDR1 MNHNS, CDR2 SASEGT. The CDR3 sequence: CASSEKGDRPQHF. For the CDR3, the DNA is TGTGCCAGCAGTGAAAAGGGGGACCGGCCCCAGCATTTT.

V usage is TRBV5-4 and J usage is TRBJ1-1; D is uncertain. Germline values: CDR1 SGHNT, CDR2 YYREEE (reference sequence). The CDR3 is 17 amino acids. Trimming cost V 0 bases and J 1 base, with 16 bases left between them. In DNA, the CDR3 is TGTGCCAGCAGCTTGGGCGGAACGGATGTTAAGAACACTGAAGCTTTCTTT. Encoded protein: CASSLGGTDVKNTEAFF. Based on the CDR3 plus reference TRBV5-4 and TRBJ1-1, the full variable domain is ETGVTQSPTHLIKTRGQQVTLRCSSQSGHNTVSWYQQALGQGPQFIFQYYREEENGRGNFPPRFSGLQFPNYSSELNVNALELDDSALYLCASSLGGTDVKNTEAFFGQGTRLTVV.

This clone turned up a few times. The rearrangement links TRBV9 to TRBJ1-1; TRBD1 matches 7 bases. The CDR3 runs to 15 residues. Germline CDR1 is SGDLS and CDR2 is YYNGEE. V dropped 2 bases and J dropped 3; count of bases not matched to a gene: 7. The CDR3 coding sequence is TGTGCCAGCAGCGTTACAGGGGAACGGTACACTGAAGCTTTCTTT. It yields the protein CASSVTGERYTEAFF.

The rearrangement links TRBV6-5 to TRBJ1-2, with D possibly TRBD1 on 6 matching bases. CDR3 size: 15 residues. V was cut by 2 bases and J by 2 bases, with 12 bases left in between. The germline gives CDR1 MNHEY, CDR2 SVGAGI. DNA of the CDR3: TGTGCCAGCAGTTACGACGGACAGCCGAACTATGGCTACACCTTC. Its translation is CASSYDGQPNYGYTF.

J is TRBJ1-2 and V is TRBV28; D is ambiguous. Trimming shortened V by 7 bases and J by 1 base, and 10 bases separated the two germline ends. Germline V lookup: CDR1 MDHEN, CDR2 SYDVKM. The CDR3 contains 13 residues. The CDR3 here is CASTDLGNYGYTF. As DNA, the CDR3 is TGTGCCAGCACCGACCTAGGTAACTATGGCTACACCTTC.

The V call is TRBV11-3, the J call TRBJ2-5, with a tentative D call TRBD1 (6 bases). This CDR3 comprises 16 residues. V was cut by 5 bases and J by 0 bases, with 16 bases left in between. Germline assignment: CDR1 SGHNT and CDR2 YENEEA. The CDR3 sequence: CASSLVGGEYQETQYF. The CDR3 bases are TGTGCCAGCAGCCTGGTAGGGGGAGAGTACCAAGAGACCCAGTACTTC.